This TCR beta chain was identified in a study of control samples from healthy donors and cancer patients. The table came from immunoSEQ multiplex PCR; TCRdb's copy has only in-frame clones and leaves some out. There are over 100,000 clones in the sample; roughly 92% occur only once, and 4.5% to 7% lies in the top ten. The CDR3 is 16 residues long. Germline V gives CDR1 SEHNR, CDR2 FQNEAQ (reference sequence). V shed 5 bases, J shed 5 bases, and the junction held 12 bases outside the gene matches. This sequence joins TRBV7-9 and TRBJ2-1, with 7 positions matching TRBD2. The receptor was isolated from a man aged 18 to 29 in good health. Sequencing was done on a sample of blood. In DNA form, the CDR3 reads TGTGCCAGCAGCCCTCATGGTCTAGCGGTCCACAATGAGCAGTTCTTC. It encodes CASSPHGLAVHNEQFF.